This entry lists 15 T cell receptor beta chains sequenced from one sample in a study of regulatory T cells in long-lasting Graves disease. iRepertoire HTBI primers and Arm-PCR of CDR3 regions built TCR beta libraries. TCRdb reprocessed the multiplex PCR reads via MiXCR and lists one record per CDR3 protein. The table shows hundreds of thousands of distinct CDR3 sequences, with 16% occurring only once. Time point indicated: newly diagnosed GD, antithyroid drugs for less than 3 months. PBMC RNA served as the TCR library source. This same sample was also taken into another study, of T cells in Graves' hyperthyroidism and ophthalmopathy.

Specimen: peripheral blood mononuclear cells (PBMCs), collected at new diagnosis, from a patient treated with antithyroid drugs. The origin of the receptors is a man in his forties with Graves disease.

There are many counts of this clonotype. The chain combines TRBV29-1 with TRBJ2-7; D could derive from TRBD1 or TRBD2 (6 bases each). This CDR3 has 10 amino acids. The V and J ends lost 4 bases and 7 bases respectively, with 8 bases between them. Germline lookup yields CDR1 SQVTM and CDR2 ANQGSEA. The CDR3 loop reads CSVGGAEQYF. In nucleotides, the CDR3 is TGCAGCGTTGGGGGGGCTGAGCAGTACTTC.

This clonotype came up many times. This chain uses TRBV7-2 with TRBJ1-5; 7 nucleotides agree with TRBD1. V trimming: 1 base; J trimming: 7 bases; junction bases outside the gene matches: 7. This CDR3 spans 15 amino acids. Germline V gene sequence: CDR1 SGHTA, CDR2 FQGNSA. The CDR3 DNA follows: TGTGCCAGCAGCTTAGAGGGGGCGGTTTACCAGCCCCAGCATTTT. Translated, it gives CASSLEGAVYQPQHF. Looking up the rest from reference TRBV7-2 and TRBJ1-5 gives the full variable domain: GAGVSQSPSNKVTEKGKDVELRCDPISGHTALYWYRQSLGQGLEFLIYFQGNSAPDKSGLPSDRFSAERTGGSVSTLTIQRTQQEDSAVYLCASSLEGAVYQPQHFGDGTRLSIL.

V gene TRBV5-1 combines with J gene TRBJ1-5, with D uncertain. This CDR3 has 14 amino acids. Germline CDR1 is SGHRS and CDR2 is YFSETQ. Trimming shortened V by 0 bases and J by 5 bases, and 9 bases separated the two germline ends. The CDR3 region is CASSLGGQDQPQHF. The CDR3 DNA is TGCGCCAGCAGCTTGGGAGGGCAGGATCAGCCCCAGCATTTT.

Ten or more counts support this clonotype. The V and J genes are TRBV7-2 and TRBJ2-1; 8 nucleotides line up with TRBD1. The germline V gene encodes CDR1 SGHTA and CDR2 FQGNSA. Trimming took 9 bases from V and 2 from J; bases not matched to a gene: 6. The CDR3 sequence is 14 residues long. Here the CDR3 reads CASQAGGTYNEQFF. DNA for the CDR3: TGTGCCAGTCAGGCAGGGGGCACCTACAATGAGCAGTTCTTC.

This clonotype has ten or more counts. This chain connects TRBV9 to TRBJ2-3; TRBD2 matches at 14 bases. Germline V gene lookup returns CDR1 SGDLS and CDR2 YYNGEE. V gave up 3 bases and J gave up 4 bases; unmatched junction bases: 4. The CDR3 is 16 residues long. DNA of the CDR3: TGTGCCAGCAGCGCCTCGACTAGCGGGGGGGCAGATACGCAGTATTTT. Amino acid sequence: CASSASTSGGADTQYF.

The CDR3 coding sequence is TGTGCCAGCAGCTTAACCACTGAGCTGTTTTTT. Protein sequence: CASSLTTELFF. The chain is built from TRBV7-2 and TRBJ2-2; no clear D. The CDR3 loop spans 11 amino acids. Germline loops: CDR1 SGHTA, CDR2 FQGNSA. V lost 2 bases and J 11 bases, leaving 6 bases between the germline ends.

As to this clonotype: Germline is not matched at one junction end, which may reflect a read error. The chain couples TRBV12-3 or TRBV12-4 to TRBJ2-3; D remains unclear. The CDR3 has 15 residues. The CDR3: CASSLPSNGYSEQSF. CDR3 coding DNA: TGTGCCAGCAGTTTACCCTCTAATGGGTACAGTGAGCAGTCCTTC.

This clonotype has at least ten counts. V usage is TRBV29-1 and J usage is TRBJ2-5; TRBD1 is a possible D gene (6 bases). Trimming removed 6 bases at V and 5 bases at J, with 19 bases between. Germline CDR1 is SQVTM and CDR2 is ANQGSEA. The CDR3 is made up of 14 amino acids. The CDR3 sequence is CSVKPLQGRETQYF. The CDR3 DNA sequence: TGCAGCGTCAAGCCCTTACAGGGTCGGGAGACCCAGTACTTC.

This clonotype was recorded at least ten times. V and J are TRBV28 and TRBJ2-3; 11 bases map to TRBD1. The ends lost 4 bases at V and 5 bases at J; junction bases unmatched: 8. In germline, CDR1 is MDHEN, CDR2 SYDVKM. This CDR3 contains 16 residues. This CDR3 reads CASSSPGQGGLDTQYF. The CDR3 nucleotides read TGTGCCAGCAGTTCACCGGGACAGGGGGGACTAGATACGCAGTATTTT.

V gene TRBV20-1 combines with J gene TRBJ2-7, with 10 bases fitting TRBD1. The J call is uncertain, as TRBJ2-3 better fits the DNA end. Germline V gene sequence: CDR1 DFQATT, CDR2 SNEGSKA (reference sequence). The CDR3 is 15 residues long. Written as DNA, the CDR3 is TGCAGTGCACCTACCGACAGGGGGCCAACAGATACGCAGTATTTT. The encoded protein is CSAPTDRGPTDTQYF.

This clonotype occurred many times. The gene calls are TRBV5-1 and TRBJ1-1, with no clear D. This CDR3 spans 14 amino acids. Per the germline V gene, CDR1 is SGHRS and CDR2 is YFSETQ. V was trimmed by 4 bases and J by 5 bases, leaving 15 bases between them. This chain's CDR3 is CASSNGPGGTEAFF. The DNA of the CDR3 is TGCGCCAGCAGCAACGGACCGGGAGGAACTGAAGCTTTCTTT.

This clonotype was seen ten or more times. V is TRBV6-6 and J is TRBJ2-7; D is possibly TRBD1 (6 bases). CDR1 and CDR2 (germline): MNHNY, SVGAGI (reference sequence). Trimming removed 0 bases at V and 6 bases at J, with 9 bases between. The CDR3 length is 13 residues. The CDR3 DNA reads TGTGCCAGCAGTTACTCGAGGGACACCGAGCAGTACTTC. Translation: CASSYSRDTEQYF.

The V gene is TRBV7-9, the J gene TRBJ2-7; maybe TRBD2 (7 bases). This CDR3 is 15 amino acids long. Germline V gene data show CDR1 as SEHNR and CDR2 as FQNEAQ (reference sequence). Trimming cost V 1 base and J 0 bases, with 10 bases left between them. The CDR3 region is CASSLEGGVSYEQYF. The CDR3 DNA follows: TGTGCCAGCAGCTTAGAGGGGGGGGTCTCCTACGAGCAGTACTTC.

This clonotype was seen ten or more times. V is TRBV28 and J is TRBJ1-6; a possible D gene is TRBD1 (5 bases). The germline V gene encodes CDR1 MDHEN and CDR2 SYDVKM. The V and J ends lost 6 bases and 7 bases respectively, with 13 bases between them. This CDR3 is 14 amino acids long. CDR3 amino acids: CASSSQGENSPLHF. The CDR3 region has the DNA TGTGCCAGCAGCTCCCAGGGAGAGAATTCACCCCTCCACTTT. The entire variable domain, with the rest obtained from reference TRBV28 and TRBJ1-6, is as follows: DVKVTQSSRYLVKRTGEKVFLECVQDMDHENMFWYRQDPGLGLRLIYFSYDVKMKEKGDIPEGYSVSREKKERFSLILESASTNQTSMYLCASSSQGENSPLHFGNGTRLTVT.

This clonotype was found many times. The chain employs TRBV30 and TRBJ1-1, with TRBD1 as a possible D gene (5 bases). Trimming pared 1 base from V and 10 bases from J, leaving 7 bases between. The germline V gene has CDR1 GTSNPN and CDR2 SVGIG (reference sequence). This CDR3 has 10 amino acids. This chain's CDR3 is CAWSGTRAFF. CDR3 nucleotides: TGTGCCTGGAGTGGGACAAGAGCTTTCTTT. The full variable domain, its missing parts supplied by reference TRBV30 and TRBJ1-1, is SQTIHQWPATLVQPVGSPLSLECTVEGTSNPNLYWYRQAAGRGLQLLFYSVGIGQISSEVPQNLSASRPQDRQFILSSKKLLLSDSGFYLCAWSGTRAFFGQGTRLTVV.